The clone carrying this T cell receptor beta chain appeared many times. Its matching antigen is unknown. The data were taken from a study of T cells in Graves' hyperthyroidism and ophthalmopathy. The study, taken as a whole, reports: Before onset, by a median of approximately 6.2 months, the model predicted ophthalmopathy.

From RNA transcripts, TCR beta CDR3 regions were amplified. Using the HTBI primer set, a first-round RT-PCR was run on the TCR CDR3. From the multiplex PCR reads, TCRdb called clonotypes with MiXCR, one entry per CDR3 protein. The data contain roughly 740,000 distinct CDR3 sequences, roughly 17% of them seen just once; the ten biggest clones take up roughly 8%. Absent ophthalmopathy progression within 18 months defined stable Graves' hyperthyroidism. Uncontrolled infection, other autoimmune disease, pregnancy or lactation excluded patients. The sample was blood. This clonotype was sampled from a man between 18 and 29 years old with Graves' hyperthyroidism.

The CDR3 sequence: CASSLGVGQGAHEQYF. CDR3 nucleotides: TGTGCCAGCAGTTTAGGGGTCGGACAGGGGGCCCACGAGCAGTACTTC. V usage is TRBV28 and J usage is TRBJ2-7, with 11 bases lining up with TRBD1. This CDR3 is 16 amino acids long. The germline gives CDR1 MDHEN, CDR2 SYDVKM. V trimming: 2 bases; J trimming: 5 bases; junction bases outside the gene matches: 8.